These 3 T cell receptor beta chains originate from one sample sequenced in a study of T cells in Graves' hyperthyroidism and ophthalmopathy. Amplification of TCR beta CDR3 regions used RNA as the template. First-round RT-PCR targeting the TCR CDR3 was performed with the HTBI primer set. One entry per CDR3 protein, called by TCRdb with MiXCR from the multiplex PCR reads. This sample has around 600,000 distinct CDR3 sequences, with around 16% found just once. Sequences were obtained from blood. The receptors were sampled from a woman in her forties with Graves' ophthalmopathy.

The chain has TRBV2 and TRBJ2-1; a weak D match, TRBD1 (6 bases). This CDR3 has 16 amino acids. Germline CDR1 reads SNHLY; CDR2 reads FYNNEI. Trimming cost V 6 bases and J 3 bases, with 18 bases left between them. In DNA form, the CDR3 reads TGTGCCAGCAGGGGCTTACGGCAGGGGTTCTACAATGAGCAGTTCTTC. Amino acid sequence: CASRGLRQGFYNEQFF.

V usage is TRBV15 and J usage is TRBJ2-4; 11 bases align to TRBD2. Germline CDR1 LNHNV, CDR2 YYDKDF (reference sequence). V was pared by 0 bases and J by 0 bases, with 7 bases of the junction left unmatched. The CDR3 runs to 19 residues. CDR3 in DNA: TGTGCCACCAGCAGAGATGGTCTAGCGGGGGGACTAGCCAAAAACATTCAGTACTTC. Encoded protein: CATSRDGLAGGLAKNIQYF.

This clonotype was found a few times. V and J are TRBV28 and TRBJ1-4, with a weak D call TRBD1 (5 bases). CDR1 and CDR2 (germline): MDHEN, SYDVKM. The germline V and J ends were trimmed by 8 bases and 7 bases, with 14 bases remaining between them. The CDR3 has 13 amino acids. The CDR3 DNA follows: TGTGCCAGCCACCCGACAGCACTTGAAAAACTGTTTTTT. Protein sequence: CASHPTALEKLFF.